This TCR beta chain was sequenced during a study of CD8 T cells in ankylosing spondylitis. A quantitative 5'-RACE method, one with molecular barcodes, was used to make TCR beta libraries. Using its own MiXCR run on the 5' RACE reads, TCRdb lists one record per CDR3 protein. The sample includes more than 300,000 distinct CDR3 sequences, less than 9.5% of them seen just once. Whole-study results and caveats: CD8+ by phenotype, disease-linked clones were relatively rare in peripheral blood. Roughly eight highly homologous variants made up a TCR beta motif that seemed to typify ankylosing spondylitis blood. Enrichment of disease-linked clones was reportedly significant in matched ankylosing spondylitis synovial fluid.

Trimming shortened V by 2 bases and J by 1 base, and 17 bases separated the two germline ends. Per the germline V gene, CDR1 is MNHEY and CDR2 is SVGEGT. The CDR3 has 17 amino acids. This clonotype was counted many times. Its matching antigen is unknown. This chain uses TRBV6-2 or TRBV6-3 with TRBJ2-5, with a possible D match to TRBD2 (5 bases). The receptor comes from a male donor with ankylosing spondylitis. Sequencing was carried out using blood, either unsorted or a sorted T cell fraction (not recorded which). In nucleotides, the CDR3 is TGTGCCAGCAGTTACGGTCGGGGAATCGGGCCCCAAGAGACCCAGTACTTC. Translating gives CASSYGRGIGPQETQYF.